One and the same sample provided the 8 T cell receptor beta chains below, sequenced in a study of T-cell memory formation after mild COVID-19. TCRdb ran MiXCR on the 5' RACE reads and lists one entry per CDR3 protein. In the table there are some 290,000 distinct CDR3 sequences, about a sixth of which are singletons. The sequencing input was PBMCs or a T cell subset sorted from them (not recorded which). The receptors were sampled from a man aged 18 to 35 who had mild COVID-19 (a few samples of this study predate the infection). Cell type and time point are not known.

As DNA, the CDR3 is TGTGCCAGCAGTTACTCGGAGGGTATAGGGGGCGGTCAGCCCCAGCATTTT. Translated, it gives CASSYSEGIGGGQPQHF. The chain uses TRBV6-2 or TRBV6-3 and TRBJ1-5; 7 bases are shared with TRBD1. V shed 0 bases and J 6 bases; nucleotides not matched to a gene: 11. The CDR3 covers 17 residues. Germline CDR1 reads MNHEY; CDR2 reads SVGEGT.

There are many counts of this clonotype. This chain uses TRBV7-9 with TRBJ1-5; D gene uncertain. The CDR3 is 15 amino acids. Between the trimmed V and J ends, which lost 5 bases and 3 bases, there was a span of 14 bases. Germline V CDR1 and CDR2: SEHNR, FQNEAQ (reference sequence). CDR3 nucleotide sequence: TGTGCCAGCAGCGCAGGAGGACGGTACAATCAGCCCCAGCATTTT. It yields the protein CASSAGGRYNQPQHF.

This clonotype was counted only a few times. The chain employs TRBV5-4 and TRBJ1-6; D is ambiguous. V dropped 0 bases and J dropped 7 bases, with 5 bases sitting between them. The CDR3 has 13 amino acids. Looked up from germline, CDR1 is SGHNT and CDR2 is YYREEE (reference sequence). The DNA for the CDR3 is TGTGCCAGCAGCTTGGACAGCAATTCACCCCTCCACTTT. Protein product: CASSLDSNSPLHF.

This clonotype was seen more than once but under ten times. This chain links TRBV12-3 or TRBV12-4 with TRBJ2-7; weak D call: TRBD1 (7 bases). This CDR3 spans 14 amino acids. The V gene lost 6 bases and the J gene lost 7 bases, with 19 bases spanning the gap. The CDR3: CASSPDREVREQYV. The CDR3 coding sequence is TGTGCCAGCAGCCCCGACAGGGAGGTGAGGGAGCAGTACGTC.

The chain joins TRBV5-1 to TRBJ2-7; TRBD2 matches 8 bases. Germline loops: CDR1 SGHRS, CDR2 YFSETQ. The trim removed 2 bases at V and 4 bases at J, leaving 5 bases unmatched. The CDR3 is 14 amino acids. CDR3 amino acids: CASSLRGGGYEQYF. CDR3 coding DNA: TGCGCCAGCAGCTTACGGGGGGGCGGATACGAGCAGTACTTC.

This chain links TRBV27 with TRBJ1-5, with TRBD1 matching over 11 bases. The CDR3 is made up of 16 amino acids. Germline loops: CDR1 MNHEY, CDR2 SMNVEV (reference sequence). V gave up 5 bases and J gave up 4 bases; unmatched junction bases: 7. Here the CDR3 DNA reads TGTGCCAGCAGTATAGGACAGGGGGCGAGGAATCAGCCCCAGCATTTT. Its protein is CASSIGQGARNQPQHF.

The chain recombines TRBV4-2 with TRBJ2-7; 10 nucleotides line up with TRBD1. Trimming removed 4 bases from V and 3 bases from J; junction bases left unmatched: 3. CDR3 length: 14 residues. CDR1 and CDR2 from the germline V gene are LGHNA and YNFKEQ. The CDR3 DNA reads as TGTGCCAGCAGCCCGGACAGGGGGTTCTACGAGCAGTACTTC. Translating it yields CASSPDRGFYEQYF.

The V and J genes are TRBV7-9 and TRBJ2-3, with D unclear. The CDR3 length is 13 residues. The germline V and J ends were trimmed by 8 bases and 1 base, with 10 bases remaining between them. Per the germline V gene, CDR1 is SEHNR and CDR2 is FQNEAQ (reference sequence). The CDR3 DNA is TGTGCCAGCGGACGAGACGGCACAGATACGCAGTATTTT. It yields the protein CASGRDGTDTQYF.